The T cell receptor (beta chain) under discussion was sequenced for a study of T cells in tuberculosis. Study-wide points: Selection depended on which cryopreserved specimens were available.

Sequenced by immunoSEQ multiplex PCR; TCRdb stores in-frame clones only, minus some. The data show about 25,000 clones, 90% to 95% seen once. In the case of this clone: Its matching antigen is unknown.

Germline lookup yields CDR1 SGHRS and CDR2 YFSETQ. V trimming: 5 bases; J trimming: 4 bases; junction bases outside the gene matches: 11. The CDR3 consists of 16 residues. The chain links TRBV5-1 to TRBJ2-1; TRBD1 matches 8 bases. The TCR sequence derives from a donor aged 10 to 29 with latent tuberculosis or without tuberculosis infection. Some clones in this sample may be carry-over from other donors' samples. The material sequenced was PBMCs. The CDR3 region is CASSEGTGTNYNEQFF. The DNA of the CDR3 is TGCGCCAGCAGTGAGGGGACAGGCACCAATTACAATGAGCAGTTCTTC.